This TCR beta chain was found in a study of cytomegalovirus exposure and HLA in healthy donors. Use of 60 Vbeta and 13 Jbeta primers characterized the PCR. Profiling relied on immunoSEQ multiplex PCR, and the TCRdb table lists in-frame clones only, not all of them. The data show some 100,000 clones, approximately 74% seen once. Whole-study results and caveats: Some V segments could not be told apart, so they were left out, TRBV6-2 and TRBV6-3 among them. Specificity for CMV antigens was confirmed in vitro for a few of the CMV-associated chains.

In the case of this clone: Its antigen is not known.

The length of the CDR3 is 16 residues. Germline V CDR1 and CDR2: SGHVS, FNYEAQ. V lost 5 bases and J lost 3; bases outside the gene matches: 13. This chain joins TRBV7-6 and TRBJ2-7, with 7 bases that match TRBD1. What was sequenced was PBMCs. The sequence derives from a woman in her forties or fifties in good health and CMV-seropositive. The chain's CDR3 is CASSLHLGTVDYEQYF. The CDR3 region has the DNA TGTGCCAGCAGCCTACACTTGGGGACAGTCGACTACGAGCAGTACTTC.